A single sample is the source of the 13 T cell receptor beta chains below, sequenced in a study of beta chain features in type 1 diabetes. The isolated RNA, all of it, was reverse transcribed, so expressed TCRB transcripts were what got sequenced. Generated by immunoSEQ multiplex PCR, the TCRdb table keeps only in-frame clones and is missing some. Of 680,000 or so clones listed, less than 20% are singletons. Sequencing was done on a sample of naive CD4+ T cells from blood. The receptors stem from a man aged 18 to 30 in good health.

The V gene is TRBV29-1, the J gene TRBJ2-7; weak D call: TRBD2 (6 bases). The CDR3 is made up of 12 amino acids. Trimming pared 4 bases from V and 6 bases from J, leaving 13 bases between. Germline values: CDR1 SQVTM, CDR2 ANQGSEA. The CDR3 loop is CSVGRLGGEQYF. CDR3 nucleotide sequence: TGCAGCGTTGGGAGGTTGGGGGGCGAGCAGTACTTC.

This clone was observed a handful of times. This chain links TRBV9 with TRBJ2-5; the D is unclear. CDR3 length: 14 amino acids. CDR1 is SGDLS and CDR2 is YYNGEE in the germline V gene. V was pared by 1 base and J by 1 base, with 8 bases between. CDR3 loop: CASSVKGGQETQYF. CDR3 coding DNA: TGTGCCAGCAGCGTAAAGGGTGGCCAAGAGACCCAGTACTTC.

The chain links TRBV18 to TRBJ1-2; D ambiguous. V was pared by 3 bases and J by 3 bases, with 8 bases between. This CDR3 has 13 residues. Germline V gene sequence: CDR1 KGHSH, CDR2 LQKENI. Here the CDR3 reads CASSPHRYYGYTF. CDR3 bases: TGTGCCAGCTCACCCCACCGCTACTATGGCTACACCTTC.

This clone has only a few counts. CDR3 amino acids: CASSLAKLAGYPWFRQFF. CDR3 DNA: TGTGCCAGCAGCTTAGCCAAACTAGCGGGCTACCCTTGGTTTAGGCAGTTCTTC. This chain uses TRBV7-9 with TRBJ2-1; 9 bases agree with TRBD2. The CDR3 is made up of 18 amino acids. Trimming removed 0 bases from V and 12 bases from J; junction bases left unmatched: 18. Germline-derived CDR1 and CDR2 are SEHNR and FQNEAQ (reference sequence).

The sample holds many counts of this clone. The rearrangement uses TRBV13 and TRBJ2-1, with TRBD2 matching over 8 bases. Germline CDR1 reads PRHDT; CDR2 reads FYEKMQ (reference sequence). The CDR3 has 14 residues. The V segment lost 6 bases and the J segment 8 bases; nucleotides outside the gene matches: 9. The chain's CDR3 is CASRRGLESHEQFF. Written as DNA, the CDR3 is TGTGCCAGCAGGAGGGGACTAGAATCCCATGAGCAGTTCTTC.

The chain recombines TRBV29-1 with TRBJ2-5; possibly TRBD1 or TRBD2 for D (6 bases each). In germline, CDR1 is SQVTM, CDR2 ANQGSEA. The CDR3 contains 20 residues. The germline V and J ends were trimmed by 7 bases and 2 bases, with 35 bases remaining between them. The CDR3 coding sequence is TGCAGCGCCCCGATCCCCCTATCGGATCTATTGCAGGGGAGGCAAGAGACCCAGTACTTC. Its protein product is CSAPIPLSDLLQGRQETQYF.

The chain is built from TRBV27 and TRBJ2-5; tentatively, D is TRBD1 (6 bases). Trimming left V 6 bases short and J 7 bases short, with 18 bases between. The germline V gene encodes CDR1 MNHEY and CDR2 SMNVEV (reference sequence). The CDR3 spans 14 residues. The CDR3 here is CASSLDRSGRTQYF. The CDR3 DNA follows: TGTGCCAGCAGCTTGGACAGATCAGGGAGGACCCAGTACTTC.

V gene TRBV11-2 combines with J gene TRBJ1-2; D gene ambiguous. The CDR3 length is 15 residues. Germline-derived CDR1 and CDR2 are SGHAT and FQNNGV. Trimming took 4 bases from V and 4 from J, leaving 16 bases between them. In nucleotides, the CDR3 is TGTGCCAGCAGCTATGGGCTGGGGATTACCTATGGCTACACCTTC. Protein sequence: CASSYGLGITYGYTF.

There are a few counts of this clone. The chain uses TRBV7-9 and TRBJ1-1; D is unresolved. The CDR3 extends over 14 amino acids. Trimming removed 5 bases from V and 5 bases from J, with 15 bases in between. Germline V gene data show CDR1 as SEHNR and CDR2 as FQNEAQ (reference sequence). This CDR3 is CASSLRASGTEAFF. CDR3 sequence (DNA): TGTGCCAGCAGCCTAAGGGCGTCTGGAACTGAAGCTTTCTTT.

CDR3 residues: CAWSVSRPYRELFF. The CDR3, as DNA: TGTGCCTGGAGTGTATCTCGTCCCTACAGGGAGCTGTTTTTT. V usage is TRBV30 and J usage is TRBJ2-2; no firm D call. Germline V gene lookup returns CDR1 GTSNPN and CDR2 SVGIG (reference sequence). The CDR3 sequence is 14 residues long. Deletions cut 0 bases from V and 9 bases from J, with 14 bases between.

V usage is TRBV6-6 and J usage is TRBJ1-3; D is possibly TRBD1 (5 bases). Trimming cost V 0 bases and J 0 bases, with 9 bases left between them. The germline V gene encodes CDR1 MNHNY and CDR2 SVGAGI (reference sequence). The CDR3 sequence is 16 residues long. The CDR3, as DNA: TGTGCCAGCAGTTACTCGTCGGGGGTCTCTGGAAACACCATATATTTT. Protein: CASSYSSGVSGNTIYF.

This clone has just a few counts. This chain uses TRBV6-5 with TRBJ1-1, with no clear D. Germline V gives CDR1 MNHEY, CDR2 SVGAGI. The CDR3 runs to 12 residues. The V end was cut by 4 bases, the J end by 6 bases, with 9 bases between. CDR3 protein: CASSSGYSEAFF. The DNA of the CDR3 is TGTGCCAGCAGTTCGGGTTATTCTGAAGCTTTCTTT.

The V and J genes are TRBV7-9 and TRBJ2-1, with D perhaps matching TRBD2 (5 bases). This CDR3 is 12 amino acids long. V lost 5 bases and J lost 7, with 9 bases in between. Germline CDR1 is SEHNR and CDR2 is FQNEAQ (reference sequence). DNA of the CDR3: TGTGCCAGCAGCCCCCGGAGGAATGAGCAGTTCTTC. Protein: CASSPRRNEQFF.